This TCR beta chain was documented in a study of beta chain features in type 1 diabetes. Study results and caveats: Moderate yet significant TCRB CDR3 shortening was seen in Type 1 diabetes patients in all four CD4+ subsets. In comparison with healthy donors, patients had naive, central memory and Treg TCRB repertoires that appeared more similar. VDJ junctions in type 1 diabetes patients carried more deletions and fewer insertions.

In this sample, this clone turned up a few times. The antigen remains unidentified. Isolated RNA was reverse transcribed in full, so expressed TCRB transcripts were sequenced. Only in-frame clones appear in the TCRdb table, and some are missing; sequencing was by immunoSEQ multiplex PCR. The sample contains 350,000 to 400,000 clones, 10% to 15% of which appear only once. The TCR comes from a woman younger than 35 with type 1 diabetes. Sequencing was performed on naive CD4+ T cells from blood.

The CDR3 DNA reads as TGTGCCAGCAGCTTAGAAGGGATGGCGGGAGTCAGGAATGAGCAGTTCTTC. Translation gives CASSLEGMAGVRNEQFF. The chain combines TRBV7-2 with TRBJ2-1, with 7 bases aligning to TRBD2. Per germline, CDR1 SGHTA and CDR2 FQGNSA. The CDR3 is made up of 17 amino acids. J gave up 7 bases and V 1 base, and 13 bases lay outside the gene matches.